This T cell receptor beta chain was identified during a study of technical replicates of blood from a handful of donors. The table came from immunoSEQ multiplex PCR; TCRdb's copy has only in-frame clones and leaves some out. Of tens of thousands of clones in the sample, roughly 96% are singletons; the top ten hold approximately 0.26%. The sequenced sample consisted of T cells isolated from PBMCs. The origin of this receptor is a human donor in good health.

CDR3 in amino acids: CASSHPRGERETQYF. For the CDR3, the DNA is TGTGCCAGCAGCCACCCCAGGGGGGAACGAGAGACCCAGTACTTC. The chain recombines TRBV14 with TRBJ2-5; D may be TRBD1 (7 bases). The CDR3 consists of 15 residues. Trimming shortened V by 3 bases and J by 4 bases, and 15 bases separated the two germline ends. Germline V gene lookup returns CDR1 SGHDN and CDR2 FVKESK. Based on the CDR3 plus reference TRBV14 and TRBJ2-5, the full variable domain is EAGVTQFPSHSVIEKGQTVTLRCDPISGHDNLYWYRRVMGKEIKFLLHFVKESKQDESGMPNNRFLAERTGGTYSTLKVQPAELEDSGVYFCASSHPRGERETQYFGPGTRLLVL.